This TCR beta chain emerged from a study of blood T cell repertoires in COVID-19. Trimming shortened V by 4 bases and J by 6 bases, and 10 bases separated the two germline ends. CDR3 length equals 13 residues. Germline loops: CDR1 SEHNR, CDR2 FQNEAQ (reference sequence). In the original analysis: Amplification of reference gene primers provided the estimated nucleated cell counts. The method was immunoSEQ multiplex PCR; TCRdb's version includes in-frame clones alone and lacks a portion of them. For V, J and clone size, that table is used; D and trimming come from the DNA. Among some 190,000 clones, about 80% were seen once, and the ten largest hold roughly 14%. The study drew participants aged about 18 to 89 years from under 30 US areas.

The receptor was isolated from a man between 60 and 70 years old who had been exposed to COVID-19. The chain joins TRBV7-9 to TRBJ1-5; D is uncertain. The source material was PBMCs or T cells enriched from blood (not recorded which). CDR3 nucleotide sequence: TGTGCCAGCAGCTCCAGAGGGTGTCAGCCCCAGCATTTT. Translated: CASSSRGCQPQHF.